The rows below give T cell receptor beta chains drawn from one sample of a study of blood T cell repertoires in COVID-19. The protocol was immunoSEQ multiplex PCR, while the TCRdb copy is restricted to in-frame clones and leaves out a portion. The table records about 180,000 clones, about 91% of them present only once. The source material was peripheral blood. These receptors all come from a woman in her 30s with acute or convalescent COVID-19. CDR3s include the opening cysteine and the closing phenylalanine or tryptophan. The order of the fields is J gene, V gene, D gene, CDR3 DNA, CDR3 protein. A D gene is named only where the DNA matches it firmly.

TRBJ2-7	TRBV11-2	NA	TGTGCCAGCAGCATAGGAGGGATTAACTACGAGCAGTACTTC	CASSIGGINYEQYF
TRBJ1-2	TRBV9	NA	TGTGCCAGCAGCGTAGGCGTAAGGGAACTAGCTAACTATGGCTACACCTTC	CASSVGVRELANYGYTF
TRBJ2-7	TRBV19	NA	TGTGCCAGTAGTACTCTGCGGGGAGCGCCCTACGAGCAGTACTTC	CASSTLRGAPYEQYF
TRBJ2-7	TRBV7-9	TRBD2	TGTGCCAGCAGCTTCGGGGTGGGAGGCGGGAGGGTCTCCTACGAGCAGTACTTC	CASSFGVGGGRVSYEQYF
TRBJ1-1	TRBV7-9	NA	TGTGCCAGCAGCTTAGAACAGGGCACTGAAGCTTTCTTT	CASSLEQGTEAFF
TRBJ2-3	TRBV3-1/TRBV3-2	TRBD2	TGTGCCAGCAGCCAGGGCGAGACTAGCGGGTTCTGGCTAGCGGCTACGCAGTATTTT	CASSQGETSGFWLAATQYF
TRBJ2-5	TRBV5-6	NA	TGTGCCAGCAGCTTCAGGGGTCACTCAGAGACCCAGTACTTC	CASSFRGHSETQYF
TRBJ1-3	TRBV27	NA	TGTGCCAGCAGTCAATCGGGGGGGATGCACACCATATATTTT	CASSQSGGMHTIYF
TRBJ2-3	TRBV11-2	NA	TGTGCCAGCAGCTCTCCAGTGAGCGGGGATACGCAGTATTTT	CASSSPVSGDTQYF
TRBJ2-2	TRBV11-2	TRBD2	TGTGCCACCAGACTAGCCGTGAACACCGGGGAGCTGTTTTTT	CATRLAVNTGELFF
TRBJ1-1	TRBV30	NA	TGTGCCTGGAGTGTAAATCGGAACACTGAAGCTTTCTTT	CAWSVNRNTEAFF
TRBJ2-2	TRBV4-2	NA	TGTGCCAGCAGCCACCGAGGATCGTCGTTTGAGGAGCTGTTTTTT	CASSHRGSSFEELFF
TRBJ2-7	TRBV27	TRBD2	TGTGCCAGCACTGTACGGGCGGGAGGGTACGAGCAGTACTTC	CASTVRAGGYEQYF